The T cell receptor beta chain under discussion was sequenced for a study of T cell repertoires in cytomegalovirus infection (dated by TCRdb to about 2019). About the investigation overall: Donor HLA type was relevant to the analysis, as public TCR beta signatures indicated carriage of CMV infection together with the matching HLA type. Overall study outcomes, separate from this receptor: In both this cohort and an independent roughly 400-donor cohort, the cumulative frequency of public TCR beta family members distinguished carriers of CMV infection plus the relevant HLA type. The ex vivo response was dominated by HLA-C-restricted CMV-specific TCR beta clonotypes, and the single most frequent clonotype in two of eight donors was supplied by these HLA-C-restricted clonotypes.

Sequencing relied on an Illumina HiSeq 1500. TCRdb trimmed the raw reads at Q25, called clones with MiXCR and kept productive beta chains. Rows with a matching CDR3 protein are joined into one entry that keeps the most common DNA and genes. The sample table contains approximately 630,000 distinct CDR3 sequences; only one count was recorded for 24% of them. Jointly, the top ten make up 7% to 9% of the sample. The table lists this clonotype with many counts. This clone's antigen is unknown. No much larger clone is present one base from it, and per-base qualities are unavailable. The CDR3, cysteine through phenylalanine, is 14 amino acids long. Only CDR3 DNA is held: 42 bases, read in frame from base 1. The germline V gene gives CDR1 as SGHVS and CDR2 as FNYEAQ. V and J lose 7 bases and 1 base, and a span of 14 bases separates them.

The TCR sequence derives from a human donor in good health (CMV status not recorded). Some clones in this sample may be carry-over from other donors' samples. Sequencing was done on a sample of CD8+ T cells from PBMCs. The sequence joins TRBV7-6 to TRBJ2-7; TRBD2 is a weak D gene call, 6 bases matching. The DNA is as follows: TGTGCCAGCACCCCTTCGGGGGATTCCTACGAGCAGTACTTC. This gives the protein CASTPSGDSYEQYF. The CDR3, completed at both ends by the reference TRBV7-6 and TRBJ2-7 genes, gives the full variable domain GAGVSQSPRYKVTKRGQDVALRCDPISGHVSLYWYRQALGQGPEFLTYFNYEAQQDKSGLPNDRFSAERPEGSISTLTIQRTEQRDSAMYRCASTPSGDSYEQYFGPGTRLTVT.